This is a list of T cell receptor beta chains from one sample in a study of CD8+CD57+ T cells in acquired aplastic anemia. MiXCR, applied by TCRdb to the reads, yields one record per CDR3 protein. Seen here are roughly 190,000 distinct CDR3 sequences, approximately 49% observed once, and the top ten hold about 17%. The specimen sequenced was sorted CD4+, CD8+, or CD8+CD57+ T cells (not recorded which) from PBMCs. These receptors were obtained from a human donor in good health, serving as a control. Both conserved end residues are trimmed from each CDR3. The D gene is left open where the match is weak.

TRBV5-6	.	ASSLEMGEQY
TRBV11-3	.	ASSPGPAREQY
TRBV7-2	.	ASSLAIGSSPLH
TRBV6-5	.	ASRTSGGEKLF
TRBV2	TRBD2	ASSEGSGRADEQF
TRBV19	.	ASSHNNRAGNYNEQF
TRBV19	.	ASSITSTGGVYGYT
TRBV15	TRBD1	ATSRPPGQGSYEQY
TRBV15	.	ATSRGPDSQNSPLH
TRBV7-2	TRBD1	ASSLRQGGSTDTQY
TRBV19	TRBD1	ASSMGQGNGQPQH
TRBV6-6	TRBD1	ASGLDRTGGTMETEAF
TRBV19	.	ASSRSGASPYEQY
TRBV3-1	.	ASSQVRGNTEAF
TRBV10-3	.	AISGRKGDGGYT
TRBV7-3	.	ASSLRAGRRSGANVLT
TRBV6-1	TRBD1	ASSPGTGVKRNTIY
TRBV20-1	.	SARLQTEQY
TRBV2	.	ATAPHEGQDTQY
TRBV25-1	.	ASRPASGTREQY
TRBV20-1	.	SARPTGRGSNQPQH
TRBV5-4	TRBD2	ASSVGLAGGPNTGELF
TRBV2	.	ASTSTHNSPLH
TRBV2	TRBD1	ASSGRQGGETEAF
TRBV10-3	.	AIKRSLFGEGTEAF
TRBV10-3	TRBD1	AISGTGVNSPLH
TRBV20-1	TRBD2	SARVRGSSYEQY
TRBV19	.	AKNRTDYGYT
TRBV6-6	.	ASSYPATDSYNEQF
TRBV7-3	TRBD1	ASSLPGTVANGYEQY
TRBV2	TRBD1	ASGRQGPYEQY
TRBV7-9	.	ASSISDGTDTQY
TRBV7-9	.	ASTDIQGFETQY
TRBV12-3/TRBV12-4	.	ASSLAPGSPGGYT
TRBV5-1	TRBD2	ASSWGLATEQY
TRBV19	.	ASSIDRAFNQPQH
TRBV20-1	.	SARDGGLSEKLF
TRBV5-4	.	ASSFMTGAAYEQY
TRBV2	.	ASSVFKGGQETQY
TRBV20-1	.	SARDREVYTEAF
TRBV12-3/TRBV12-4	.	ASRGTGNQPQH
TRBV29-1	.	SVALFGAGGYEQY
TRBV6-2/TRBV6-3	.	ASTRGGSGANVLT
TRBV19	.	ASSMGAAVQPQH